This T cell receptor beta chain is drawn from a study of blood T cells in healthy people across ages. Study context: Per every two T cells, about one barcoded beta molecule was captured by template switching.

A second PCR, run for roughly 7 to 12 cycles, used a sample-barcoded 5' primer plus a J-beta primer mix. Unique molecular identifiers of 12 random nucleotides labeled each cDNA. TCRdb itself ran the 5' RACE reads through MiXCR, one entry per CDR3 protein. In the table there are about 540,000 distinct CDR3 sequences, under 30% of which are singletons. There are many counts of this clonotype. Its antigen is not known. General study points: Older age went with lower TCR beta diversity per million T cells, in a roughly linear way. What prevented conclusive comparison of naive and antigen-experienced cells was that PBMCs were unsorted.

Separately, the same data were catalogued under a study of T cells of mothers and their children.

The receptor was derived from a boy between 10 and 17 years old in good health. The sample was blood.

CDR3 nucleotide sequence: TGTGCCACCCAAGATTGGGCCGGAAACACCATATATTTT. It is translated as CATQDWAGNTIYF. The chain employs TRBV25-1 and TRBJ1-3; D is unclear. Germline V gene data show CDR1 as MGHDK and CDR2 as SYGVNS. Trimming took 10 bases from V and 4 from J, leaving 14 bases between them. The CDR3 spans 13 residues.